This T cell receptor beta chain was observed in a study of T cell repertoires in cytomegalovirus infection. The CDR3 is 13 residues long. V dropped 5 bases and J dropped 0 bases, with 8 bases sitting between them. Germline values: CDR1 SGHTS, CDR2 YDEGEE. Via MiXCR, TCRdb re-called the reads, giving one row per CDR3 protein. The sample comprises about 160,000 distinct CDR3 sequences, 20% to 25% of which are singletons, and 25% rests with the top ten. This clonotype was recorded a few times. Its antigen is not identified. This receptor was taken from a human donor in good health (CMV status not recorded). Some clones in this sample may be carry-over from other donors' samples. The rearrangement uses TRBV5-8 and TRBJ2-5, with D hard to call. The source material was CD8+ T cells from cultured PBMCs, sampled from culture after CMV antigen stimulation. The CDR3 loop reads CASRRVYQETQYF. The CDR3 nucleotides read TGTGCCAGCAGGCGAGTGTACCAAGAGACCCAGTACTTC. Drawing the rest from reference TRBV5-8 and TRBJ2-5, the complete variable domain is EAGVTQSPTHLIKTRGQQATLRCSPISGHTSVYWYQQALGLGLQFLLWYDEGEERNRGNFPPRFSGRQFPNYSSELNVNALELEDSALYLCASRRVYQETQYFGPGTRLLVL.